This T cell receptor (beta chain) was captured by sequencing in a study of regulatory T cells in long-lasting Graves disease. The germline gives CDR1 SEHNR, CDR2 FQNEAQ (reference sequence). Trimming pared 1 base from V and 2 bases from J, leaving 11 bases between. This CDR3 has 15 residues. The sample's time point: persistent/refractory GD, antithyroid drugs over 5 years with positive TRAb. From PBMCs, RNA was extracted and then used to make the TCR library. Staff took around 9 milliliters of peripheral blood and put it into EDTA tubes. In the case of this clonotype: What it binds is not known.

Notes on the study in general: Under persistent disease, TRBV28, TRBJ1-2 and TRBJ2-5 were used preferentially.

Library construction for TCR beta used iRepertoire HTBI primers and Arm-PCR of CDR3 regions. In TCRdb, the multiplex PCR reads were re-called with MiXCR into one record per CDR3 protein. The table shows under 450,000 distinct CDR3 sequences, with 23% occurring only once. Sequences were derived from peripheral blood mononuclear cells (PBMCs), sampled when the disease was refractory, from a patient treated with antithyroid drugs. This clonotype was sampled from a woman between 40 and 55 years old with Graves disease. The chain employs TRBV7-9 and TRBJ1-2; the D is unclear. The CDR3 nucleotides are TGTGCCAGCAGCTTAGAGAGACGGGCAAACTATGGCTACACCTTC. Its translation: CASSLERRANYGYTF.